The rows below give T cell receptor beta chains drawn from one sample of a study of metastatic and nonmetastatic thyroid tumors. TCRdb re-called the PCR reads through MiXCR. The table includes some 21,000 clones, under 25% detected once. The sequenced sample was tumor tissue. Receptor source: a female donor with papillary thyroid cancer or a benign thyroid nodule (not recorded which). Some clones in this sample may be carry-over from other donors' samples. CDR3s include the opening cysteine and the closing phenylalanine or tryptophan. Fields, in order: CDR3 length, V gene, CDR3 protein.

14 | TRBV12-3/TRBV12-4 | CASSITAGTDTQYF
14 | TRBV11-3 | CASSSSNMNTEAFF
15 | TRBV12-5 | CASGPGTGVGTEAFF
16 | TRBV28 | CASSYGAGGPRETQYF
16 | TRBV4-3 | CASGQDHSSGANVLTF
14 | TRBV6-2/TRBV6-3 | CASSYSRGNNEQFF
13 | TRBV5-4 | CASSLDTWYGYTF
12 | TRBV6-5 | CASSYGDSEQFF
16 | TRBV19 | CASSHRGSGRYNEQFF
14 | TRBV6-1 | CASSQLRDFSEQFF
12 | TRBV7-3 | CASSLMNGELFF
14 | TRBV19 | CASSTMGVNTEAFF
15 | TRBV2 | CASTSGRVAPGEQYF
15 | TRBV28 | CASSLRRGSAGELFF
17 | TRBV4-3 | CASSQTILAGSQETQYF
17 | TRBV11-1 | CASSPPARLTGRDEAFF
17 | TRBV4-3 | CASSQALLAELSYEQYF
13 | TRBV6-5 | CASSHRDDQPQHF
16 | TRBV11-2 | CASILTGGRNTGELFF
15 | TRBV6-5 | CASSYSEQGGYEQYF
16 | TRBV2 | CASSVDRLPVTCELFF
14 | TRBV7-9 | CASSSGTHAGEQYF
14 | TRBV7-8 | CASSSRALKDTQYF
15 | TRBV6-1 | CASSERAGEYNEQFF
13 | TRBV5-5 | CASSLLTGGTQYF
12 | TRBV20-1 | CSARGGIYEQYF
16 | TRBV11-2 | CASTPSLGTGDCEQYF
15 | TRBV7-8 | CASSATSGSIGEQFF
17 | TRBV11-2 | CASSSRGSGRAQGEQFF
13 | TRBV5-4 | CASSWDRNYEQYF
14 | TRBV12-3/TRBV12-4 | CASRLAGGENEQFF
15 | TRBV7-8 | CASSLGFQVTYEQYF
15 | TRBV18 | CASSPGLASYNEQFF
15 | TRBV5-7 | CASSNQGQGAYEQYF
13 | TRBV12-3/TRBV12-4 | CASSRQGFQPQHF
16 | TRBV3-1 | CASTQVGTSGTYEQYF
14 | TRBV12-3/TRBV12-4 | CASSSTGRNTEAFF
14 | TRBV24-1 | CASSGRRVTDTQYF
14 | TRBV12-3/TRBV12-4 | CASTSTGEGTEAFF
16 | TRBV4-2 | CASSQGTSGGAETQYF
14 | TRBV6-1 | CASSVAGEGNEQFF
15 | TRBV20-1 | CSARDLGRHSYEQYF
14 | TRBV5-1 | CASSWGTYQAEAFF